This passage covers 27 T cell receptor beta chains from one sample sequenced in a study of shared clonotypes between healthy human individuals. Assay used: immunoSEQ multiplex PCR; TCRdb lists only in-frame clones, some missing. The repertoire holds 2 million to 2.5 million clones, with 85% to 95% as singletons. Sequenced input: naive CD4+ T cells from PBMCs. Subset indicated: CD45RA+ positively selected. These receptors originate from a man aged 18 to 29 in good health. Some clones in this sample may be carry-over from other donors' samples.

This clone came up once. This chain links TRBV6-6 with TRBJ1-2, with TRBD1 as a possible D gene (5 bases). The CDR3 is made up of 14 amino acids. The ends were cut back, 0 bases at V and 8 bases at J, with 13 bases in the middle. CDR1 is MNHNY, CDR2 SVGAGI, per germline (reference sequence). CDR3 nucleotide sequence: TGTGCCAGCAGTTACTCTACCGGGGGGGTAGGCTACACCTTC. Residues: CASSYSTGGVGYTF.

This chain joins TRBV10-2 and TRBJ1-1; 9 positions agree with TRBD1. J was trimmed by 5 bases and V by 6 bases; bases with no gene match: 4. Germline CDR1 and CDR2: WSHSY and SAAADI. The CDR3 runs 13 residues. CDR3 protein: CASRDRGKTEAFF. The CDR3 coding sequence is TGCGCCAGCAGGGACAGGGGTAAGACTGAAGCTTTCTTT.

The rearrangement uses TRBV6-1 and TRBJ1-4; D unclear. CDR1 is MNHNS and CDR2 is SASEGT in the germline V gene. This CDR3 contains 16 residues. Trimming shortened V by 4 bases and J by 8 bases, and 20 bases separated the two germline ends. CDR3 sequence: CASSAGRLPSREKLFF. The CDR3 region has the DNA TGTGCCAGCAGTGCCGGTCGACTTCCCTCGAGGGAAAAACTGTTTTTT.

V gene TRBV19 combines with J gene TRBJ2-4; tentatively, D is TRBD1 or TRBD2 (6 bases each). V was shortened by 2 bases and J by 7 bases, with 18 bases between the two germline ends. The CDR3 is 16 amino acids. Germline CDR1 LNHDA, CDR2 SQIVND (reference sequence). The CDR3, as DNA: TGTGCCAGTAGTATAACGGGGGCTCGGACCGTCAACATTCAGTACTTC. Translated, it gives CASSITGARTVNIQYF.

This chain connects TRBV10-3 to TRBJ2-5, with D possibly TRBD1 on 7 matching bases. The ends were cut back, 6 bases at V and 2 bases at J, with 13 bases in the middle. This CDR3 is 14 amino acids long. Germline V CDR1 and CDR2: ENHRY, SYGVKD. CDR3 sequence reads: CAIRAGTEQETQYF. The DNA for the CDR3 is TGTGCCATCAGGGCGGGGACAGAGCAAGAGACCCAGTACTTC.

The chain couples TRBV11-2 to TRBJ2-1; D possibly corresponds to TRBD2 (6 bases). This CDR3 is 13 amino acids long. The germline gives CDR1 SGHAT, CDR2 FQNNGV. Trimming stripped 3 bases from V and 4 bases from J, with 7 bases between. This chain's CDR3 is CASSFGSYNEQFF. CDR3 in DNA: TGTGCCAGCAGCTTCGGGAGTTACAATGAGCAGTTCTTC.

In its sample, this clone was seen once. The chain is built from TRBV11-3 and TRBJ2-5; tentatively, D is TRBD2 (7 bases). The CDR3 loop spans 16 amino acids. Germline V gene lookup returns CDR1 SGHNT and CDR2 YENEEA. V was shortened by 5 bases and J by 5 bases, with 21 bases between the two germline ends. The CDR3 nucleotides read TGTGCCAGCAGCCCCACGGGGGCAGCGGGATTGGAGACCCAGTACTTC. It encodes CASSPTGAAGLETQYF.

The chain has TRBV5-4 and TRBJ1-1; unclear D gene. Germline V lookup: CDR1 SGHNT, CDR2 YYREEE (reference sequence). The length of the CDR3 is 14 residues. V lost 2 bases, J lost 4 bases, and 12 bases lay in between. This chain's CDR3 is CASSLRAGPTEAFF. The DNA for the CDR3 is TGTGCCAGCAGCTTAAGGGCGGGTCCCACTGAAGCTTTCTTT.

The chain has TRBV6-7 and TRBJ1-1; no firm D call. Being an ORF, TRBV6-7 has a function that is uncertain. V lost 0 bases to trimming and J lost 1 base, with 9 bases between them. This CDR3 region has 15 residues. The CDR3 region has the DNA TGTGCCAGCAGTTACTCGGAGGGCTCGAACACTGAAGCTTTCTTT. This gives the protein CASSYSEGSNTEAFF.

A remark on this clone: The same CDR3 arises from other DNA sequences in this sample as well. V is TRBV7-2 and J is TRBJ1-1; no clear D. The V gene lost 1 base and the J gene lost 0 bases, with 9 bases spanning the gap. The CDR3 spans 15 residues. The V gene's germline CDR1 is SGHTA and CDR2 FQGNSA. The CDR3 DNA reads as TGTGCCAGCAGCTTAGTTGGGGTAGTGAACACTGAAGCTTTCTTT. As protein: CASSLVGVVNTEAFF.

V usage is TRBV9 and J usage is TRBJ2-3, with D hard to call. Germline CDR1 SGDLS, CDR2 YYNGEE. This CDR3 has 16 residues. Trimming took 0 bases from V and 3 from J, leaving 14 bases between them. In DNA, the CDR3 is TGTGCCAGCAGCGTAGGCCGGTCAAGTGGGACAGATACGCAGTATTTT. It encodes CASSVGRSSGTDTQYF.

This chain links TRBV7-8 with TRBJ1-1; no clear D. This CDR3 is built from 13 residues. Trimming took off 8 bases at V and 10 bases at J, with 20 bases between the two ends. The germline V gene has CDR1 SGHVS and CDR2 FQNEAQ. CDR3: CASAFRGQLRAFF. The CDR3 nucleotides read TGTGCCAGCGCATTCCGGGGTCAGCTGAGAGCTTTCTTT.

The chain is built from TRBV9 and TRBJ1-2; 9 positions agree with TRBD1. Germline V gene sequence: CDR1 SGDLS, CDR2 YYNGEE. This CDR3 comprises 15 residues. V dropped 5 bases and J dropped 3; count of bases not matched to a gene: 8. This CDR3 reads CASSLHWDRDYGYTF. The CDR3 nucleotides read TGTGCCAGCAGTCTGCACTGGGACAGGGACTATGGCTACACCTTC.

This clone appeared a single time. The rearrangement joins TRBV27 to TRBJ2-5; D possibly corresponds to TRBD2 (5 bases). The germline V and J ends were trimmed by 2 bases and 4 bases, with 20 bases remaining between them. From germline, CDR1 is MNHEY and CDR2 SMNVEV (reference sequence). There are 17 residues in the CDR3. The CDR3 nucleotides are TGTGCCAGCAGTTTAGTCCCTAGCCTAGGGCGGAGAGAGACCCAGTACTTC. Protein sequence: CASSLVPSLGRRETQYF.

The rearrangement links TRBV6-5 to TRBJ2-3; no clear D gene. This CDR3 is built from 15 residues. CDR1 is MNHEY, CDR2 SVGAGI, per germline. V was shortened by 4 bases and J by 2 bases, with 13 bases between the two germline ends. The CDR3 DNA follows: TGTGCCAGCAGTTTTGGCAGCAGATACACAGATACGCAGTATTTT. Protein product: CASSFGSRYTDTQYF.

The CDR3 is CASSEEAGRMGNIQYF. CDR3 DNA sequence: TGTGCCAGCAGTGAAGAAGCAGGGAGGATGGGAAACATTCAGTACTTC. The V gene is TRBV2, the J gene TRBJ2-4, with D maybe TRBD2 (6 bases). The CDR3 has 16 residues. The V and J ends lost 1 base and 6 bases respectively, with 16 bases between them. Per the germline V gene, CDR1 is SNHLY and CDR2 is FYNNEI.

This chain connects TRBV7-2 to TRBJ2-3; 8 positions agree with TRBD2. Germline loops: CDR1 SGHTA, CDR2 FQGNSA. Trimming took 3 bases from V and 4 from J; bases not matched to a gene: 9. The CDR3 length is 16 residues. DNA of the CDR3: TGTGCCAGCAGCTTCTTGGGTAGCGGGATCGCAGATACGCAGTATTTT. Translating gives CASSFLGSGIADTQYF.

V and J are TRBV10-3 and TRBJ2-3, with TRBD2 identical over 12 bases. Trimming at V came to 4 bases and at J to 4 bases, leaving 3 bases not matched to a gene. This CDR3 has 15 amino acids. In germline, CDR1 is ENHRY, CDR2 SYGVKD. The CDR3 nucleotides are TGTGCCATCAGTGGGACTAGCGGGACAGCAGATACGCAGTATTTT. Translation: CAISGTSGTADTQYF.

The rearrangement joins TRBV7-3 to TRBJ1-1; 8 bases match TRBD1. CDR3 length equals 13 residues. Germline CDR1 and CDR2: SGHTA and FQGTGA. V shed 5 bases, J shed 6 bases, and the junction held 5 bases outside the gene matches. Here the CDR3 DNA reads TGTGCCAGCAGCGAGACAGGGGCCCCTGAAGCTTTCTTT. As protein: CASSETGAPEAFF.

This chain uses TRBV9 with TRBJ2-5, with D tentatively TRBD2 (5 bases). The CDR3 is 15 residues long. Germline V CDR1 and CDR2: SGDLS, YYNGEE. V lost 0 bases to trimming and J lost 2 bases, with 11 bases between them. In nucleotides, the CDR3 is TGTGCCAGCAGCGTAGACGTGAGGGTTCAAGAGACCCAGTACTTC. Amino acid sequence: CASSVDVRVQETQYF.

The rearrangement uses TRBV28 and TRBJ2-7; D may match TRBD1 or TRBD2 (5 bases each). V was trimmed by 5 bases and J by 2 bases, leaving 13 bases between them. Germline V CDR1 and CDR2: MDHEN, SYDVKM. The CDR3 totals 14 residues. CDR3 protein: CASSLGTGTYEQYF. DNA of the CDR3: TGTGCCAGCAGTCTTGGGACGGGGACCTACGAGCAGTACTTC.

The sample holds one count of this clone. This chain links TRBV6-6 with TRBJ2-1, with 8 positions matching TRBD1. The germline gives CDR1 MNHNY, CDR2 SVGAGI (reference sequence). V shed 4 bases and J 2 bases; nucleotides not matched to a gene: 4. The CDR3 totals 15 residues. CDR3 loop: CASSSDRVAYNEQFF. The CDR3 DNA reads TGTGCCAGCAGTTCGGACAGGGTAGCCTACAATGAGCAGTTCTTC.

The rearrangement links TRBV29-1 to TRBJ2-7, with D maybe TRBD1 (5 bases). Germline V gene data show CDR1 as SQVTM and CDR2 as ANQGSEA. The CDR3 length is 12 residues. V was clipped by 5 bases and J by 3 bases, with 11 bases between them. The CDR3 DNA sequence: TGCAGCGTTAAAAGGGGTAGCTACGAGCAGTACTTC. Its protein product is CSVKRGSYEQYF.

V gene TRBV6-6 combines with J gene TRBJ1-2; 7 nucleotides agree with TRBD1. Germline V gives CDR1 MNHNY, CDR2 SVGAGI (reference sequence). J gave up 2 bases and V 5 bases, and 5 bases lay outside the gene matches. The CDR3 sequence is 14 residues long. The CDR3 region has the DNA TGTGCCAGCAGTGCGCTGACAGGGAACTATGGCTACACCTTC. Protein sequence: CASSALTGNYGYTF.

The chain is built from TRBV6-5 and TRBJ1-2; D remains unclear. The CDR3 runs 16 residues. V was cut by 2 bases and J by 0 bases, with 13 bases left in between. Germline V gene sequence: CDR1 MNHEY, CDR2 SVGAGI. The CDR3 DNA follows: TGTGCCAGCAGTTACCGATTTTGGAGCCCTAACTATGGCTACACCTTC. It is translated as CASSYRFWSPNYGYTF.

The chain employs TRBV10-3 and TRBJ1-1; D uncertain. Germline V lookup: CDR1 ENHRY, CDR2 SYGVKD. There are 15 residues in the CDR3. Between the trimmed V and J ends, which lost 2 bases and 6 bases, there was a span of 16 bases. Here the CDR3 reads CAISERAEGTSEAFF. The CDR3 DNA follows: TGTGCCATCAGTGAGCGGGCCGAGGGCACCTCTGAAGCTTTCTTT.

This clone was seen just once. V gene TRBV28 combines with J gene TRBJ1-3; possibly TRBD1 for D (5 bases). V was cut by 6 bases and J by 2 bases, with 17 bases left in between. The CDR3 covers 16 residues. Germline V gene lookup returns CDR1 MDHEN and CDR2 SYDVKM. DNA for the CDR3: TGTGCCAGCAGAGTCAGTGAGGGGCAAGCTGGAAACACCATATATTTT. Protein: CASRVSEGQAGNTIYF.